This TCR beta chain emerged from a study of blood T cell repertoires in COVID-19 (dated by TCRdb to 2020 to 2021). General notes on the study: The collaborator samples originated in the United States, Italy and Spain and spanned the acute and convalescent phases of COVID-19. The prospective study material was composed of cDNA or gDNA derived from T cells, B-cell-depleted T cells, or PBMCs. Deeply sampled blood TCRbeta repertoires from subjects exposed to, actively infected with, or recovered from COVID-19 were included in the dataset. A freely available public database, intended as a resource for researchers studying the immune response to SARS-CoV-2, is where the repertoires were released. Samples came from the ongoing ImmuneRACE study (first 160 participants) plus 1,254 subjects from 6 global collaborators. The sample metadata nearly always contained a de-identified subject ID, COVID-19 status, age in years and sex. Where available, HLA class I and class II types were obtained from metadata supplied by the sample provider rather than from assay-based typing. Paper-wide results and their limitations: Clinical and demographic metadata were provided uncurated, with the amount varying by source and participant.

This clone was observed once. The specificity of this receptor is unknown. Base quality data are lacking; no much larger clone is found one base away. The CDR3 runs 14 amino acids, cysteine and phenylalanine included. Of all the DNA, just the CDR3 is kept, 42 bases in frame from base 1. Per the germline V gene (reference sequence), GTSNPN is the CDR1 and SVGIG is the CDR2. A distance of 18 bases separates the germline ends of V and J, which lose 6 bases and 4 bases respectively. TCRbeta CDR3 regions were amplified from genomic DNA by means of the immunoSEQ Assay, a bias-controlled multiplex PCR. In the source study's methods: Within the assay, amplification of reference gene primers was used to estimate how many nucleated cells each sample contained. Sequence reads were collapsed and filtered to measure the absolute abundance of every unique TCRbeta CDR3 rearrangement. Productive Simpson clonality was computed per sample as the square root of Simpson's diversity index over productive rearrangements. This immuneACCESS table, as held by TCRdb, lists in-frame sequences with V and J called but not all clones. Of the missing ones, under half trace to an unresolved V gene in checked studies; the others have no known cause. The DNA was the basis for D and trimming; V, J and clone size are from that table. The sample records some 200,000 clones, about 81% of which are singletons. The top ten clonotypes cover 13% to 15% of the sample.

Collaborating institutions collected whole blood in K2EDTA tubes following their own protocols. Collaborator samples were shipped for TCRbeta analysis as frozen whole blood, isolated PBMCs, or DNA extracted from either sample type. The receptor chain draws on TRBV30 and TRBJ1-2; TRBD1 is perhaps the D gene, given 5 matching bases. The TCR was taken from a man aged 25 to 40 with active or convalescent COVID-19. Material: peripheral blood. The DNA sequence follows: TGTGCCTGCTTACCCATCCAGGGTACCTATGGCTACACCTTC. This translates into CACLPIQGTYGYTF.